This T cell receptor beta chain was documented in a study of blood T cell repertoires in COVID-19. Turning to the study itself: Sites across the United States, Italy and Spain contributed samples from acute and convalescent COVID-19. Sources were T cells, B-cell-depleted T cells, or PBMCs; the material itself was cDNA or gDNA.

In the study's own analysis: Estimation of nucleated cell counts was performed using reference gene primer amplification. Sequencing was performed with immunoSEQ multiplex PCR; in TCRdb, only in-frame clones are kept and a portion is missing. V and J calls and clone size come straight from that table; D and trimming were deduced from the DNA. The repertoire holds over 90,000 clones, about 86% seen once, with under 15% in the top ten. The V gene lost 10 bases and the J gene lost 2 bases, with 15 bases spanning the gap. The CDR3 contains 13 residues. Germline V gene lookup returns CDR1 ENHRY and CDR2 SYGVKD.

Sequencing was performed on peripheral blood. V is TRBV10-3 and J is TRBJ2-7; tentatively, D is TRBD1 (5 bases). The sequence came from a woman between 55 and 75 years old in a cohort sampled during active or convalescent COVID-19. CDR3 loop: CATGLTETYEQYF. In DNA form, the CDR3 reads TGTGCCACAGGGTTGACAGAAACCTACGAGCAGTACTTC.